The present entry profiles one T cell receptor beta chain with its context. What it binds is unknown. Everyone who donated was a healthy bone marrow donor. These data are taken from a study of cytomegalovirus exposure and HLA in healthy donors. This CDR3 spans 16 amino acids. V shed 1 base and J 0 bases; nucleotides not matched to a gene: 5. Germline assignment: CDR1 KGHSH and CDR2 LQKENI. Study-wide results and limits: The authors reported that TCR beta sequences could predict HLA-A and HLA-B alleles. These predictions were accurate for most subjects in the first cohort. By a later analysis, the bulk of CMV-associated TCR beta chains appeared HLA-restricted. It was likely that a cluster of highly shared sequence variants was a sequencing artifact.

Vbeta (60) and Jbeta (13) primers were used in the PCR. TCRdb keeps only in-frame clones here, not all; method: immunoSEQ multiplex PCR. This repertoire shows roughly 150,000 clones, roughly 67% found once; its top ten account for 4.5% to 5.5%. The source material was PBMCs. The origin of this receptor is a young woman in good health and CMV-seropositive. V gene TRBV18 combines with J gene TRBJ1-1; the match to TRBD1 covers 7 bases. Written as DNA, the CDR3 is TGTGCCAGCTCACCACAAACAGGGGCTATGAACACTGAAGCTTTCTTT. Protein product: CASSPQTGAMNTEAFF.